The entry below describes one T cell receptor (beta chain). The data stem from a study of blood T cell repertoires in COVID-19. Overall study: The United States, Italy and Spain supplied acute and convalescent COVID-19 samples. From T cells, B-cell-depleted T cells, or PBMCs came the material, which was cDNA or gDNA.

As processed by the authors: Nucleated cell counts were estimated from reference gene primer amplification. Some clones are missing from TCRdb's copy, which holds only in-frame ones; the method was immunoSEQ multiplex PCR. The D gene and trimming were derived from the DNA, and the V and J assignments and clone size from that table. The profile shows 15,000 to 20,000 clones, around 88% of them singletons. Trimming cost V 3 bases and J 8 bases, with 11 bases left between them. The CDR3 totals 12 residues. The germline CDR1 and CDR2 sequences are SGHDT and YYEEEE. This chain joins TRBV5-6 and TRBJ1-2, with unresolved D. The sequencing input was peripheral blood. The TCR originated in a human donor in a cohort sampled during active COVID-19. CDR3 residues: CASSWVTGGYTF. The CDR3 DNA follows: TGTGCCAGCAGCTGGGTGACTGGGGGCTACACCTTC.